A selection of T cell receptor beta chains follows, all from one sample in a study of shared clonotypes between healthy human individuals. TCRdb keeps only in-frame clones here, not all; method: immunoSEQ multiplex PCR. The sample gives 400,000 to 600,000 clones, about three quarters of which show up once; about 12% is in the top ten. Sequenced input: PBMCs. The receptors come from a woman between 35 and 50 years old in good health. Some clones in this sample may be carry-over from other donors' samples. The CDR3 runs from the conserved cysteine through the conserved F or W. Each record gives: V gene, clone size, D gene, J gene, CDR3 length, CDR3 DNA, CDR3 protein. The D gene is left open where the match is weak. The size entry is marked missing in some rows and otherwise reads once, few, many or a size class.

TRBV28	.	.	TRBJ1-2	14	TGTGCCAGCAGTTTCGGGGGGGCGCTCTATGGCTACACCTTC	CASSFGGALYGYTF
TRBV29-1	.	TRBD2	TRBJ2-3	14	TGCAGCGCCAGACTAGCGTATGGTGCAGATACGCAGTATTTT	CSARLAYGADTQYF
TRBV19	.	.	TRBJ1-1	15	TGTGCCATCCGGAAATCCGGGGGGCCGAACACTGAAGCTTTCTTT	CAIRKSGGPNTEAFF
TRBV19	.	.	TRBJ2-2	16	TGTGCCAGTAGTATAGAGCTAGCTGGGAACACCGGGGAGCTGTTTTTT	CASSIELAGNTGELFF
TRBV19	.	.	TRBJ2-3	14	TGTGCCAGTAGTATAGTAAGGGGAACAGATACGCAGTATTTT	CASSIVRGTDTQYF
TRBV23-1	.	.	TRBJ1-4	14	TGCGCCAGCAGTCAAGCCAGGGTGGATGAAAAACTGTTTTTT	CASSQARVDEKLFF
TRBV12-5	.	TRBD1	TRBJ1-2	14	TGTGCTAGTGGTTTGGGCGGGACAGCGGGCGGCTACACCTTC	CASGLGGTAGGYTF
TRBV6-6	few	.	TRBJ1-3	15	TGTGCCAGCAGTTACGAAGGTTCACCTGGAAACACCATATATTTT	CASSYEGSPGNTIYF
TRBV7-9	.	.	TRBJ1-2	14	TGTGCCAGCAGCCTAACGGGGGACTACTATGGCTACACCTTC	CASSLTGDYYGYTF
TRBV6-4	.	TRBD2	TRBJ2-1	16	TGTGCCAGCAGTGACTCGGCTAGCGGGGATTACAATGAGCAGTTCTTC	CASSDSASGDYNEQFF
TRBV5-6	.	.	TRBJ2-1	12	TGTGCCAGCAGCATAGGATGGGGTGAGCAGTTCTTC	CASSIGWGEQFF
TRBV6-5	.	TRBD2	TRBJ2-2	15	TGTGCCAGCAAGTATAGCGGGGGTAACACCGGGGAGCTGTTTTTT	CASKYSGGNTGELFF
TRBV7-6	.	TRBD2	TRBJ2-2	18	TGTGCCAGCAGCTTTCCGCTCACTAGCGGGAGTTTGTCCGGGGAGCTGTTTTTT	CASSFPLTSGSLSGELFF
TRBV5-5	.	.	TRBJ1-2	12	TGTGCCAGCAGCACGACAACCTATGGCTACACCTTC	CASSTTTYGYTF
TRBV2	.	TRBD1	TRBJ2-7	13	TGTGCCAGCACGCGACAGGGGTCCTACGAGCAGTACTTC	CASTRQGSYEQYF
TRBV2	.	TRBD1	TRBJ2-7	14	TGTGCCAGCAGTTGGGGGACAGGCCTGGGCGAGCAGTACTTC	CASSWGTGLGEQYF
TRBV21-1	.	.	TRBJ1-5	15	TGTGCCGGCTGGTTGGGGGATTGGGGCAATCAGCCCCAGCATTTT	CAGWLGDWGNQPQHF
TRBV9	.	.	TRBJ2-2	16	TGTGCCAGCAGCGCGAGAAATCGGGGGTCCACCGGGGAGCTGTTTTTT	CASSARNRGSTGELFF
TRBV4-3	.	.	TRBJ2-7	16	TGCGCCAGCAGCCAAGGATGGCGAGTAGCTTCCTACGAGCAGTACTTC	CASSQGWRVASYEQYF
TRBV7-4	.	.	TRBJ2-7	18	TGTGCCAGCAGCTTTCGACAGTTCCCCTCTCGGGGAGCCTACGAGCAGTACTTC	CASSFRQFPSRGAYEQYF
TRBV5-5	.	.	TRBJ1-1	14	TGTGCCAGCAGCTTTGGTCAGGGAGGGACTGAAGCTTTCTTT	CASSFGQGGTEAFF
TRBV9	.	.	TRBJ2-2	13	TGTGCCAGCACTAGGGGGGGCACCGGGGAGCTGTTTTTT	CASTRGGTGELFF